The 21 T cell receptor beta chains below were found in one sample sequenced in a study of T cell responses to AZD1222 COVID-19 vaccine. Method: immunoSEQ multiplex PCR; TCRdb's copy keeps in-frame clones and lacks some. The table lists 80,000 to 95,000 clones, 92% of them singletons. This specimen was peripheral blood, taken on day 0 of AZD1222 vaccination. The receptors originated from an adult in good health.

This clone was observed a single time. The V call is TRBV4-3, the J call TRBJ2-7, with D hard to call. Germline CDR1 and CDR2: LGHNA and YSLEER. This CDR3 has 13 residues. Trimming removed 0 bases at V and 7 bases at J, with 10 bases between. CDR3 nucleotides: TGCGCCAGCAGCCAAGATCAAGGAAGGGAGCAGTACTTC. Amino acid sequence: CASSQDQGREQYF.

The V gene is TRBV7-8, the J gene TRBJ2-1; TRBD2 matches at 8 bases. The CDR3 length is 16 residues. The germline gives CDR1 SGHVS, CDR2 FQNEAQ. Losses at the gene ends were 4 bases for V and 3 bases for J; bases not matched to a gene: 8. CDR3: CASSYYQSGSYNEQFF. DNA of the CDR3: TGTGCCAGCAGCTACTACCAGAGCGGGAGCTACAATGAGCAGTTCTTC. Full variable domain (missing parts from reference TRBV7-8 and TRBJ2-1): GAGVSQSPRYKVAKRGQDVALRCDPISGHVSLFWYQQALGQGPEFLTYFQNEAQLDKSGLPSDRFFAERPEGSVSTLKIQRTQQEDSAVYLCASSYYQSGSYNEQFFGPGTRLTVL.

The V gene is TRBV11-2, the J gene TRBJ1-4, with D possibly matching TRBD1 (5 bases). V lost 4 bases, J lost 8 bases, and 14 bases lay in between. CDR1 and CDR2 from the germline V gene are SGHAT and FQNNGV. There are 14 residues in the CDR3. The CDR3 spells CASSYEAGWEKLFF. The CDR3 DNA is TGTGCCAGCAGCTACGAAGCAGGGTGGGAAAAACTGTTTTTT. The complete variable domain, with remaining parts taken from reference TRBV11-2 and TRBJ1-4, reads EAGVAQSPRYKIIEKRQSVAFWCNPISGHATLYWYQQILGQGPKLLIQFQNNGVVDDSQLPKDRFSAERLKGVDSTLKIQPAKLEDSAVYLCASSYEAGWEKLFFGSGTQLSVL.

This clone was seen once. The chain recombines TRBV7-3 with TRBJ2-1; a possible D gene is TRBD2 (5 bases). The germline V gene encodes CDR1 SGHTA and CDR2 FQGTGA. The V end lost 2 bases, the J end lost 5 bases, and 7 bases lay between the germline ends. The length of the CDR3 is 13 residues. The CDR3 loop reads CASSLLGDNEQFF. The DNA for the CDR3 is TGTGCCAGCAGCTTACTCGGGGACAATGAGCAGTTCTTC.

The CDR3 spells CASSGGTVTNEQFF. Here the CDR3 DNA reads TGTGCCAGCAGCGGAGGGACGGTGACAAATGAGCAGTTCTTC. The genes are TRBV7-2 and TRBJ2-1; possible D gene TRBD2, 6 bases. Germline V gene data show CDR1 as SGHTA and CDR2 as FQGNSA. Trimming pared 5 bases from V and 7 bases from J, leaving 15 bases between. This CDR3 contains 14 residues.

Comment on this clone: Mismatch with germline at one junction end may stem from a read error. CDR3 sequence (DNA): TGTGCTAGCAGCTTAGAGGTGGTCCGACAGGGGAACACCGGGGAGCTGTTTTTT. Encoded protein: CASSLEVVRQGNTGELFF. This chain links TRBV7-7 with TRBJ2-2, with 7 bases fitting TRBD1. CDR1 is SSHAT, CDR2 FNYEAQ, per germline (reference sequence). The CDR3 is 18 residues long.

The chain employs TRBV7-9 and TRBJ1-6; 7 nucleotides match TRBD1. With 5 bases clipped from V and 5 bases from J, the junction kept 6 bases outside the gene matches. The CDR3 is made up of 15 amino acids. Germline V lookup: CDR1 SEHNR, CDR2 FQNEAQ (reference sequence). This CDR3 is CASSQQGTNNSPLHF. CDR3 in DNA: TGTGCCAGCAGCCAACAGGGGACCAATAATTCACCCCTCCACTTT.

The CDR3 region is CASSQVGGSNQPQHF. CDR3 DNA: TGTGCCAGCAGCCAAGTTGGGGGTAGCAATCAGCCCCAGCATTTT. The chain employs TRBV3-1 (or the pseudogene TRBV3-2) and TRBJ1-5; a weak D match, TRBD1 (5 bases). Between the trimmed V and J ends, which lost 1 base and 0 bases, there was a span of 7 bases. This CDR3 has 15 residues. The V gene's germline CDR1 is LGHDT and CDR2 YNNKEL (reference sequence).

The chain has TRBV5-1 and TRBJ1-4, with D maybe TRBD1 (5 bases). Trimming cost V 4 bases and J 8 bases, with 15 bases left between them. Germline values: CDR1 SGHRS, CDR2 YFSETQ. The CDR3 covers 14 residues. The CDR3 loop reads CASSPQGADEKLFF. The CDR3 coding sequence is TGCGCCAGCAGCCCCCAGGGTGCCGACGAAAAACTGTTTTTT.

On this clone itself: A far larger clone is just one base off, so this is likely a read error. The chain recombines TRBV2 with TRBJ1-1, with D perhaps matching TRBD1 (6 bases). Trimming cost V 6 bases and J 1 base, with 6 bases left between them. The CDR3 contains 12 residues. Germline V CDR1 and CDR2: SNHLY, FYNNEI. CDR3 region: CASRTGNTEAFF. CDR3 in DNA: TGTGCCAGCAGGACAGGGAACACTGAAGCTTTCTTT.

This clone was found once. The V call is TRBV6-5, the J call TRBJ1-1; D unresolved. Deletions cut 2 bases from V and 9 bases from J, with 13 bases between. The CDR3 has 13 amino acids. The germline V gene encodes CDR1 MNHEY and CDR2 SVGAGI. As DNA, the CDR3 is TGTGCCAGCAGTTACGGCACGGAGGGCCAAGCTTTCTTT. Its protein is CASSYGTEGQAFF.

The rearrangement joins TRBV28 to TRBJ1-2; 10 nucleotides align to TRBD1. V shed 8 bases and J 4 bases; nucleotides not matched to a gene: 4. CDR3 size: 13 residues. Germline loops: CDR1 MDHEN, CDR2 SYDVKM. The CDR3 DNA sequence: TGTGCCAGCTATCGACAGGGGGCCTATGGCTACACCTTC. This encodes CASYRQGAYGYTF.

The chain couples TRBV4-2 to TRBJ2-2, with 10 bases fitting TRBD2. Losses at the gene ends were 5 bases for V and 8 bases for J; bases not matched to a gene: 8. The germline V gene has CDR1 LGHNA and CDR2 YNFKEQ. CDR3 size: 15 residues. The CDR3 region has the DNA TGTGCCAGCAGCGGACTAGCGGTACTCGGGGGGGAGCTGTTTTTT. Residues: CASSGLAVLGGELFF.

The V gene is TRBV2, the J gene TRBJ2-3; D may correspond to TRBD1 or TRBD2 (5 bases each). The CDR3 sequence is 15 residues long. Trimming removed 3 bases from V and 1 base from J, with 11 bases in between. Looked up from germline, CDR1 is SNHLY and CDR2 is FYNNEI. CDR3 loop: CASSDGAAGTDTQYF. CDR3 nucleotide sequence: TGTGCCAGCAGTGACGGGGCGGCCGGCACAGATACGCAGTATTTT.

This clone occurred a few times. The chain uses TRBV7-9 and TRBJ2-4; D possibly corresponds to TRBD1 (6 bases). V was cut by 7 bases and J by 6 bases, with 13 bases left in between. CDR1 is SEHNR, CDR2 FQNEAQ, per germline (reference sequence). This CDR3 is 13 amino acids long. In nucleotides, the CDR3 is TGTGCCAGCACCAAGGGGGAAGCAAACATTCAGTACTTC. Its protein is CASTKGEANIQYF.

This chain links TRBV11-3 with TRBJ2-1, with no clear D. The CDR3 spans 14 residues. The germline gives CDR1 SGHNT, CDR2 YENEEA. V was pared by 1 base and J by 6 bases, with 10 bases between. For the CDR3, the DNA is TGTGCCAGCAGCTTAGGGAGTTTCAGCAATGAGCAGTTCTTC. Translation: CASSLGSFSNEQFF.

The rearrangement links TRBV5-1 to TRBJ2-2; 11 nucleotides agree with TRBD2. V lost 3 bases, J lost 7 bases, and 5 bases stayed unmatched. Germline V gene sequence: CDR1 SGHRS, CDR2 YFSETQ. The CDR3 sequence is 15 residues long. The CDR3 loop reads CASSYTSGRSGELFF. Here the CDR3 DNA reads TGCGCCAGCAGCTATACTAGCGGGAGAAGCGGGGAGCTGTTTTTT. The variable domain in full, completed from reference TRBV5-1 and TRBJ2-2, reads KAGVTQTPRYLIKTRGQQVTLSCSPISGHRSVSWYQQTPGQGLQFLFEYFSETQRNKGNFPGRFSGRQFSNSRSEMNVSTLELGDSALYLCASSYTSGRSGELFFGEGSRLTVL.

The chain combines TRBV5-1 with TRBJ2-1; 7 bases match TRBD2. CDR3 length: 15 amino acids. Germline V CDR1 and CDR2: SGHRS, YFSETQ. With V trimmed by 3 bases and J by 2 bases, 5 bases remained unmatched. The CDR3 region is CASSSGEGAYNEQFF. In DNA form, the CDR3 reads TGCGCCAGCAGCTCGGGGGAGGGAGCCTACAATGAGCAGTTCTTC.

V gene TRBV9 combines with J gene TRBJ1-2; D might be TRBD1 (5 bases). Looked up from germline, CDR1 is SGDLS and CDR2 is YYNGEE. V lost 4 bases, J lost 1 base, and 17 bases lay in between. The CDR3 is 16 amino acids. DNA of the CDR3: TGTGCCAGCAGCATCTCAACAGGAAAGAATAACTATGGCTACACCTTC. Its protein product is CASSISTGKNNYGYTF.

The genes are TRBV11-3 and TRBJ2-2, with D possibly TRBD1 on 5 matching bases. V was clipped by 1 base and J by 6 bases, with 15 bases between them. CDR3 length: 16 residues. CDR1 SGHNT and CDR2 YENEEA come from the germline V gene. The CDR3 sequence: CASSLVRERVAGELFF. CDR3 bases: TGTGCCAGCAGCTTAGTCAGGGAAAGGGTGGCCGGGGAGCTGTTTTTT.

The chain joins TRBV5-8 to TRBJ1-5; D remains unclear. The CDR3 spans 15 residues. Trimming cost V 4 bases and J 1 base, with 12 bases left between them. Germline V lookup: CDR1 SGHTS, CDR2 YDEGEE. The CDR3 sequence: CASSPGRISNQPQHF. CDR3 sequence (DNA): TGTGCCAGCAGCCCCGGACGGATAAGCAATCAGCCCCAGCATTTT.